Presented here are 27 T cell receptor beta chains from one specimen sequenced in a study of cytomegalovirus exposure and HLA in healthy donors. A multiplex PCR was run with 60 Vbeta primers and 13 Jbeta primers. Sequencing used immunoSEQ multiplex PCR; TCRdb keeps in-frame clones, though not all of them. This sample contains under 200,000 clones. Sequenced input: PBMCs. These receptors all come from a young man in good health and CMV-seronegative.

V usage is TRBV28 and J usage is TRBJ1-3; D is possibly TRBD1 (5 bases). The CDR3 has 17 residues. The V end lost 7 bases, the J end lost 0 bases, and 19 bases lay between the germline ends. Germline assignment: CDR1 MDHEN and CDR2 SYDVKM. In DNA, the CDR3 is TGTGCCAGCACCCGCCGGGGGGAGGGGAGCTCTGGAAACACCATATATTTT. Its protein product is CASTRRGEGSSGNTIYF.

Comments on this clone: At one of its ends the junction is not consistent with the germline gene, which may arise from a read error. The chain links TRBV4-1 to TRBJ1-1; D is undetermined. CDR3 size: 14 residues. Germline V lookup: CDR1 MGHRA, CDR2 YSYEKL. The CDR3 reads CASSRVGVNTEALF. CDR3 in DNA: TGCGCCAGCAGTCGGGTCGGCGTGAACACTGAAGCTCTCTTT.

This rearrangement joins TRBV12-5 to TRBJ1-6; 10 bases are a match to TRBD1. This CDR3 has 15 amino acids. V gave up 5 bases and J gave up 5 bases; unmatched junction bases: 3. The germline gives CDR1 LGHNT, CDR2 FRNRAP. In DNA form, the CDR3 reads TGTGCTAGTGGTACCGGACAGGGGGATAATTCACCCCTCCACTTT. Its translation is CASGTGQGDNSPLHF. Looking up the rest from reference TRBV12-5 and TRBJ1-6 gives the full variable domain: DARVTQTPRHKVTEMGQEVTMRCQPILGHNTVFWYRQTMMQGLELLAYFRNRAPLDDSGMPKDRFSAEMPDATLATLKIQPSEPRDSAVYFCASGTGQGDNSPLHFGNGTRLTVT.

The chain combines TRBV28 with TRBJ2-3; 7 bases fit TRBD2. This CDR3 comprises 17 residues. J was trimmed by 0 bases and V by 4 bases; bases with no gene match: 10. Germline CDR1 reads MDHEN; CDR2 reads SYDVKM. The CDR3 loop reads CASSSPASGGSTDTQYF. In DNA, the CDR3 is TGTGCCAGCAGTTCCCCCGCTAGCGGAGGAAGCACAGATACGCAGTATTTT.

The rearrangement links TRBV6-5 to TRBJ1-5, with 8 positions matching TRBD1. Germline CDR1 and CDR2: MNHEY and SVGAGI. The CDR3 has 14 amino acids. Losses at the gene ends were 6 bases for V and 5 bases for J; bases not matched to a gene: 6. CDR3 sequence reads: CASSPGQGHQPQHF. CDR3 nucleotide sequence: TGTGCCAGCAGCCCAGGACAGGGACATCAGCCCCAGCATTTT.

The chain recombines TRBV5-1 with TRBJ2-5; 7 nucleotides line up with TRBD1. TRBJ2-7 explains the end of the DNA better; the J call may be wrong. The CDR3 is 14 amino acids. The V gene's germline CDR1 is SGHRS and CDR2 YFSETQ. The CDR3 DNA reads as TGCGCCAGCTCCCCAGTGGGGACAGCTTACGAGCAGTACTTC. Translation gives CASSPVGTAYEQYF.

This chain connects TRBV27 to TRBJ1-2, with 8 bases that match TRBD1. V lost 6 bases to trimming and J lost 3 bases; unmatched junction nucleotides: 9. Germline lookup yields CDR1 MNHEY and CDR2 SMNVEV (reference sequence). The CDR3 has 15 amino acids. The CDR3 is CASRNFQGAYYGYTF. The CDR3 nucleotides are TGTGCCAGCAGGAATTTCCAGGGGGCTTACTATGGCTACACCTTC.

The chain employs TRBV2 and TRBJ2-3; 7 bases are a match to TRBD1. V was pared by 4 bases and J by 4 bases, with 11 bases of the junction left unmatched. This CDR3 is built from 16 residues. The germline gives CDR1 SNHLY, CDR2 FYNNEI. The CDR3 region is CASSARQGVIPDTQYF. In DNA, the CDR3 is TGTGCCAGCAGTGCCAGACAGGGTGTAATCCCAGATACGCAGTATTTT.

The V and J genes are TRBV6-5 and TRBJ2-3; TRBD2 matches at 10 bases. Germline CDR1 MNHEY, CDR2 SVGAGI. CDR3 length: 16 residues. V lost 2 bases, J lost 5 bases, and 7 bases stayed unmatched. The CDR3 DNA is TGTGCCAGCAGTTACACGCGACTAGCGGGCCAAGATACGCAGTATTTT. Its protein product is CASSYTRLAGQDTQYF.

The J gene is TRBJ1-4, the V gene TRBV7-9; tentatively, D is TRBD1 (5 bases). Germline V gives CDR1 SEHNR, CDR2 FQNEAQ (reference sequence). The CDR3 loop spans 14 amino acids. V was trimmed by 7 bases and J by 8 bases, leaving 17 bases between them. The CDR3 sequence is CASNGPGGGEKLFF. The CDR3, as DNA: TGTGCCAGCAACGGCCCGGGGGGGGGAGAAAAACTGTTTTTT.

V is TRBV6-1 and J is TRBJ2-7; TRBD1 matches 7 bases. Trimming took 9 bases from V and 3 from J; bases not matched to a gene: 8. The length of the CDR3 is 13 residues. CDR1 is MNHNS and CDR2 is SASEGT in the germline V gene. In nucleotides, the CDR3 is TGTGCCAGTCGACAGGGAGCTGTCTACGAGCAGTACTTC. It yields the protein CASRQGAVYEQYF.

The chain recombines TRBV6-5 with TRBJ2-1, with a possible D match to TRBD2 (7 bases). Trimming stripped 2 bases from V and 9 bases from J, with 17 bases between. CDR1 is MNHEY, CDR2 SVGAGI, per germline. CDR3 length: 15 amino acids. The CDR3 spells CASSYRGGREGEQFF. In nucleotides, the CDR3 is TGTGCCAGCAGTTACAGGGGGGGCCGAGAGGGTGAGCAGTTCTTC.

J is TRBJ2-1 and V is TRBV6-5; TRBD1 matches at 7 bases. Germline V gives CDR1 MNHEY, CDR2 SVGAGI. This CDR3 has 15 amino acids. V shed 6 bases and J 2 bases; nucleotides not matched to a gene: 7. Written as DNA, the CDR3 is TGTGCCAGCAGAACCGGTACAGGGGCCTACAATGAGCAGTTCTTC. Translated: CASRTGTGAYNEQFF.

V is TRBV5-4 and J is TRBJ2-5; TRBD2 agrees at 12 bases. The trim removed 3 bases at V and 4 bases at J, leaving 4 bases unmatched. Germline V gene sequence: CDR1 SGHNT, CDR2 YYREEE (reference sequence). The CDR3 consists of 15 residues. The CDR3 DNA sequence: TGTGCCAGCAGCTCAAGACTAGCGGGGGTAGAGACCCAGTACTTC. Residues: CASSSRLAGVETQYF.

This rearrangement joins TRBV6-6 to TRBJ2-2; D is possibly TRBD2 (5 bases). Germline lookup yields CDR1 MNHNY and CDR2 SVGAGI (reference sequence). The CDR3 covers 16 residues. Trimming left V 4 bases short and J 5 bases short, with 17 bases between. The CDR3 nucleotides are TGTGCCAGCAGTTCACAGAGGGATGGGCTTACCGGGGAGCTGTTTTTT. The encoded protein is CASSSQRDGLTGELFF.

V gene TRBV7-2 combines with J gene TRBJ2-3, with 9 bases aligning to TRBD2. J gave up 7 bases and V 5 bases, and 10 bases lay outside the gene matches. The CDR3 runs to 15 residues. From germline, CDR1 is SGHTA and CDR2 FQGNSA. The CDR3 protein is CASSPTSGPMNTQYF. The CDR3 DNA is TGTGCCAGCAGCCCGACTAGCGGACCCATGAATACGCAGTATTTT.

This rearrangement joins TRBV19 to TRBJ1-2, with 8 nucleotides matching TRBD1. The V and J ends lost 5 bases and 5 bases, in that order; junction bases with no gene match: 10. The CDR3 length is 15 residues. CDR1 is LNHDA, CDR2 SQIVND, per germline (reference sequence). The CDR3 region is CASSPNGQGSYGYTF. The CDR3 nucleotides are TGTGCCAGTAGTCCTAACGGACAGGGTTCGTATGGCTACACCTTC.

V usage is TRBV5-1 and J usage is TRBJ2-3; 10 bases agree with TRBD2. CDR1 SGHRS and CDR2 YFSETQ come from the germline V gene. This CDR3 comprises 14 residues. V lost 5 bases and J lost 6; bases outside the gene matches: 6. The CDR3 sequence is CASRPSGGEDTQYF. CDR3 in DNA: TGCGCCAGCAGACCGAGCGGGGGGGAGGATACGCAGTATTTT.

This chain uses TRBV11-3 with TRBJ1-2; 9 positions agree with TRBD1. The CDR3 is 16 residues long. The germline gives CDR1 SGHNT, CDR2 YENEEA. V dropped 4 bases and J dropped 4; count of bases not matched to a gene: 10. This CDR3 is CASSSLPGQGGYGYTF. The CDR3 DNA reads as TGTGCCAGCAGCTCCCTTCCGGGACAGGGAGGCTATGGCTACACCTTC.

The V gene is TRBV5-8, the J gene TRBJ1-1; D not resolved. The CDR3 totals 16 residues. V was trimmed by 0 bases and J by 1 base, leaving 13 bases between them. The germline CDR1 and CDR2 sequences are SGHTS and YDEGEE. CDR3 bases: TGTGCCAGCAGCTTGGGCCTTTTCGGGGAGAACACTGAAGCTTTCTTT. Amino acids: CASSLGLFGENTEAFF.

This chain joins TRBV28 and TRBJ2-7; 8 positions match TRBD1. Per germline, CDR1 MDHEN and CDR2 SYDVKM. This CDR3 is built from 15 residues. V was pared by 3 bases and J by 2 bases, with 6 bases of the junction left unmatched. The CDR3 reads CASSLGQGAPYEQYF. The CDR3 DNA reads TGTGCCAGCAGTTTGGGGCAGGGGGCGCCCTACGAGCAGTACTTC.

The V and J genes are TRBV27 and TRBJ1-1; D perhaps matches TRBD1 (5 bases). Trimming shortened V by 2 bases and J by 3 bases, and 22 bases separated the two germline ends. The CDR3 has 18 residues. The germline V gene has CDR1 MNHEY and CDR2 SMNVEV (reference sequence). This chain's CDR3 is CASSLKGSYFVEDTEAFF. DNA for the CDR3: TGTGCCAGCAGTTTAAAGGGGTCGTATTTTGTCGAGGACACTGAAGCTTTCTTT.

The J gene is TRBJ2-6, the V gene TRBV7-9; D uncertain. The germline V and J ends were trimmed by 3 bases and 4 bases, with 19 bases remaining between them. In germline, CDR1 is SEHNR, CDR2 FQNEAQ (reference sequence). The CDR3 is 18 residues long. In DNA, the CDR3 is TGTGCCAGCAGCTTCGAGGCCCTCAAGCAAAGAGGGGCCAACGTCCTGACTTTC. Translating gives CASSFEALKQRGANVLTF.

The J gene is TRBJ2-2, the V gene TRBV10-3, with TRBD2 identical over 7 bases. The V gene end was trimmed by 3 bases and the J gene end by 7 bases; junction bases not matched to a gene: 11. Germline assignment: CDR1 ENHRY and CDR2 SYGVKD. The CDR3 runs 16 residues. In DNA form, the CDR3 reads TGTGCCATCAGTGAAGGGCGGGAGCATTCGGGCGGGGAGCTGTTTTTT. This sequence encodes CAISEGREHSGGELFF.

V usage is TRBV4-1 and J usage is TRBJ1-3, with TRBD1 matching over 9 bases. The junction had 11 bases not matched to a gene; V was cut back by 4 bases and J by 1 base. There are 18 residues in the CDR3. Looked up from germline, CDR1 is MGHRA and CDR2 is YSYEKL. The CDR3 loop is CASSPGADRGASGNTIYF. Here the CDR3 DNA reads TGCGCCAGCAGCCCAGGGGCGGACAGGGGCGCTTCTGGAAACACCATATATTTT.

The chain couples TRBV4-2 to TRBJ2-3, with 11 positions matching TRBD2. Germline V gene lookup returns CDR1 LGHNA and CDR2 YNFKEQ. V gave up 4 bases and J gave up 6 bases; unmatched junction bases: 3. This CDR3 contains 14 residues. The CDR3 loop is CASSPTSGKDTQYF. In nucleotides, the CDR3 is TGTGCCAGCAGCCCGACTAGCGGGAAGGATACGCAGTATTTT.

This chain joins TRBV7-2 and TRBJ1-1, with D possibly TRBD1 on 5 matching bases. CDR3 size: 15 residues. Trimming left V 2 bases short and J 4 bases short, with 14 bases between. From germline, CDR1 is SGHTA and CDR2 FQGNSA. CDR3 amino acids: CASSLWRGQGTEAFF. The DNA for the CDR3 is TGTGCCAGCAGCTTATGGCGGGGCCAGGGCACTGAAGCTTTCTTT.